The rows below give T cell receptor beta chains drawn from one sample of a study of OX40 agonist ivuxolimab in advanced cancers. Repertoires were generated with immunoSEQ multiplex PCR, while TCRdb's copy carries only in-frame clones and drops some. The sample carries 90,000 to 100,000 clones, approximately 90% recorded once. The sequences come from CD4+ or CD8+ T cells sorted from blood, collected in a trial of the OX40 agonist ivuxolimab. The receptors shown here come from an adult with an advanced solid tumor such as melanoma, head and neck, liver or kidney cancer. The CDR3 runs from the conserved cysteine through the conserved F or W. D genes are given only for firm matches. The listing skips clone size in some rows; elsewhere it reads once, few, many or a size class.

V: TRBV29-1; size: .; J: TRBJ1-2; D: TRBD1; DNA: TGCAGCGTTGTCCCAGGGGGAGGCTATGGCTACACCTTC; CDR3: CSVVPGGGYGYTF
V: TRBV5-1; size: once; J: TRBJ2-7; D: .; DNA: TGCGCCAGCAGCTTGGCGGGCCACGAGCAGTACTTC; CDR3: CASSLAGHEQYF
V: TRBV4-3; size: .; J: TRBJ1-1; D: TRBD1; DNA: TGCGCCAGCAGCCAAGATTCCAGGGAGGGGGCAGGGGGAGCTTTCTTT; CDR3: CASSQDSREGAGGAFF
V: TRBV28; size: .; J: TRBJ1-4; D: .; DNA: TGTGCCAGCAGTTTATGGAGGGAAGGGGATGAAAAACTGTTTTTT; CDR3: CASSLWREGDEKLFF
V: TRBV6-6; size: .; J: TRBJ2-7; D: .; DNA: TGTGCCAGCGGGACTCCTAACTACGAGCAGTACTTC; CDR3: CASGTPNYEQYF
V: TRBV5-1; size: .; J: TRBJ2-5; D: TRBD1; DNA: TGCGCCAGCAGCTTGGCCGGGACAGGGGGCCAAGAGACCCAGTACTTC; CDR3: CASSLAGTGGQETQYF
V: TRBV6-6; size: once; J: TRBJ1-1; D: .; DNA: TGTGCCAGCAGTTACGGCCAAGGGTCTGGGGCGGCTTTCTTT; CDR3: CASSYGQGSGAAFF
V: TRBV5-1; size: once; J: TRBJ2-1; D: TRBD1; DNA: TGCGCCAGCAGCACGGGGGACAGGACCGGGGATGAGCAGTTCTTC; CDR3: CASSTGDRTGDEQFF
V: TRBV4-1; size: .; J: TRBJ1-5; D: .; DNA: TGCGCCAGCAGCCAAGATGCTCTATGGGGCGGTCAGCCCCAGCATTTT; CDR3: CASSQDALWGGQPQHF
V: TRBV4-3; size: .; J: TRBJ2-2; D: .; DNA: TGCGCCAGCAGCCAAGGACAGAACACCGGGGAGCTGTTTTTT; CDR3: CASSQGQNTGELFF
V: TRBV6-1; size: .; J: TRBJ2-5; D: TRBD1; DNA: TGTGCCAGCAGTGCACAGGGGGTAGAGACCCAGTACTTC; CDR3: CASSAQGVETQYF
V: TRBV30; size: .; J: TRBJ2-6; D: .; DNA: TGTGCCTGGAGTCACCCGGGGAGCTCTGGGGCCAACGTCCTGACTTTC; CDR3: CAWSHPGSSGANVLTF
V: TRBV7-2; size: .; J: TRBJ1-1; D: .; DNA: TGTGCCAGCAGCTTAGGAAACAACTTGAACACTGAAGCTTTCTTT; CDR3: CASSLGNNLNTEAFF
V: TRBV27; size: .; J: TRBJ2-7; D: .; DNA: TGTGCCAGCAGTTTATGGGGACTCCAATCCTACGAGCAGTACTTC; CDR3: CASSLWGLQSYEQYF
V: TRBV11-2; size: .; J: TRBJ1-2; D: .; DNA: TGTGCCAGCAGCTCGCAAAGCGGGGGTGGCTACACCTTC; CDR3: CASSSQSGGGYTF
V: TRBV30; size: .; J: TRBJ2-7; D: .; DNA: TGTGCCTGGAGTGTACAACCCTACGAGCAGTACTTC; CDR3: CAWSVQPYEQYF
V: TRBV15; size: .; J: TRBJ2-1; D: .; DNA: TGTGCCACCAGCGTCGTTCACAGTCAAGAGCAGTTCTTC; CDR3: CATSVVHSQEQFF
V: TRBV5-6; size: .; J: TRBJ1-1; D: TRBD1; DNA: TGTGCCAGCAGCCGGGACAGGGGGCGCGGAGGTGAAGCTTTCTTT; CDR3: CASSRDRGRGGEAFF
V: TRBV5-4; size: .; J: TRBJ2-1; D: TRBD2; DNA: TGTGCCAGCAGCCGGGACGCGGGGGACGATGAGCAGTTCTTC; CDR3: CASSRDAGDDEQFF
V: TRBV18; size: .; J: TRBJ2-1; D: TRBD2; DNA: TGTGCCAGCTTATTCCTAGCGGGGGGACACAATGAGCAGTTCTTC; CDR3: CASLFLAGGHNEQFF
V: TRBV5-1; size: .; J: TRBJ2-3; D: TRBD2; DNA: TGCGCCAGCAGCTCCTCCGGGACTAGCGGGGCCACAGATACGCAGTATTTT; CDR3: CASSSSGTSGATDTQYF
V: TRBV7-7; size: .; J: TRBJ2-2; D: TRBD1; DNA: TGTGCTAGCAGCTCATCCGGGACAGGGAGCCCCGGGGAGCTGTTTTTT; CDR3: CASSSSGTGSPGELFF
V: TRBV21-1; size: .; J: TRBJ2-7; D: .; DNA: TGTGCCAGCAGCAAAGGAACGGGTCCCCACTCCTACGAGCAGTACTTC; CDR3: CASSKGTGPHSYEQYF
V: TRBV19; size: once; J: TRBJ2-3; D: TRBD2; DNA: TGTGCCAGTGGGAGGGGAAAGTCGACAGATACGCAGTATTTT; CDR3: CASGRGKSTDTQYF
V: TRBV6-1; size: .; J: TRBJ1-2; D: .; DNA: TGTGCCAGCAGTGACAGTTTATATACCTACACCTTC; CDR3: CASSDSLYTYTF
V: TRBV5-1; size: once; J: TRBJ1-1; D: .; DNA: TGCGCCAGCAGCTTGGGCCCTGGGAGCACTGAAGCTTTCTTT; CDR3: CASSLGPGSTEAFF
V: TRBV5-4; size: .; J: TRBJ2-3; D: .; DNA: TGTGCCAGCAGCCGAGTATTTGCCTCAAGCACAGATACGCAGTATTTT; CDR3: CASSRVFASSTDTQYF
V: TRBV7-9; size: .; J: TRBJ2-1; D: TRBD2; DNA: TGTGCCAGCAGCTCCCAACTAGGTGCGGGGGTTCGTAATGAGCAGTTCTTC; CDR3: CASSSQLGAGVRNEQFF
V: TRBV19; size: .; J: TRBJ1-1; D: .; DNA: TGTGCCAGCTGCCCGGGGGCGTACACTGAAGCTTTCTTT; CDR3: CASCPGAYTEAFF